This record concerns one T cell receptor (beta chain) sequence. Trimming stripped 3 bases from V and 3 bases from J, with 18 bases between. Germline V lookup: CDR1 SGHNT, CDR2 YYREEE (reference sequence). The CDR3 runs 16 residues. Clones were read by immunoSEQ multiplex PCR, and TCRdb kept only the in-frame ones, dropping some. This sample has about 380,000 clones; roughly 96% occur once, and the top ten carry about 0.32%. This entry is derived from a study of shared clonotypes between healthy human individuals. The J gene is TRBJ1-1, the V gene TRBV5-4; D is unclear. The sample consisted of memory CD8+ T cells sorted from blood. Sample subset: CD45RO+ cells pooled with CCR7-negative TemRA cells. The sequence was obtained from a man aged 25 to 40 in good health. The CDR3 sequence is CASSSPRSRADTEAFF. The CDR3 DNA is TGTGCCAGCAGCTCACCCCGTTCCCGAGCGGACACTGAAGCTTTCTTT. Filled out from reference TRBV5-4 and TRBJ1-1, the complete variable domain reads ETGVTQSPTHLIKTRGQQVTLRCSSQSGHNTVSWYQQALGQGPQFIFQYYREEENGRGNFPPRFSGLQFPNYSSELNVNALELDDSALYLCASSSPRSRADTEAFFGQGTRLTVV.